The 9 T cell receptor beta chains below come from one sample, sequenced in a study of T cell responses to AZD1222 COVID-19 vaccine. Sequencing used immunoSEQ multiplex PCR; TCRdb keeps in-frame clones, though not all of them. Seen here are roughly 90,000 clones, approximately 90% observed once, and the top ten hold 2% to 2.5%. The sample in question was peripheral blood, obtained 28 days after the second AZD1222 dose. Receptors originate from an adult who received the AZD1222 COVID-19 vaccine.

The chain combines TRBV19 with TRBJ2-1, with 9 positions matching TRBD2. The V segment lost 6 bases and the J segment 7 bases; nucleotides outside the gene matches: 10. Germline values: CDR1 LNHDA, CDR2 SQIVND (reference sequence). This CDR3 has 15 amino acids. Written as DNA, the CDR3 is TGTGCCAGTAGCCGGGGACTAGCCCTGGGGAATGAGCAGTTCTTC. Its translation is CASSRGLALGNEQFF.

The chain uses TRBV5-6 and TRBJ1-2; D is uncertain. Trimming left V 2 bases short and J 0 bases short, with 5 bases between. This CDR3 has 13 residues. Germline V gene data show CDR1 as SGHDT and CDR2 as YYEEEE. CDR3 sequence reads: CASSLGSNYGYTF. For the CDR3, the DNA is TGTGCCAGCAGCTTAGGGTCTAACTATGGCTACACCTTC.

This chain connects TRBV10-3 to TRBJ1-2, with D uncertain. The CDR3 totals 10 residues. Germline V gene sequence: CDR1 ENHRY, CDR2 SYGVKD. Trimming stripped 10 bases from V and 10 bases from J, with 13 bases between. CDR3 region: CATYSSIYTF. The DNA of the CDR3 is TGTGCCACCTACAGTTCTATCTACACCTTC.

CDR3 DNA sequence: TGTGCCTGGGGGGGGCGGGACAGCGGAAACACCATATATTTT. Translated: CAWGGRDSGNTIYF. This chain connects TRBV30 to TRBJ1-3; 7 bases match TRBD1. CDR3 length: 14 residues. Germline V lookup: CDR1 GTSNPN, CDR2 SVGIG (reference sequence). The V segment lost 5 bases and the J segment 4 bases; nucleotides outside the gene matches: 8.

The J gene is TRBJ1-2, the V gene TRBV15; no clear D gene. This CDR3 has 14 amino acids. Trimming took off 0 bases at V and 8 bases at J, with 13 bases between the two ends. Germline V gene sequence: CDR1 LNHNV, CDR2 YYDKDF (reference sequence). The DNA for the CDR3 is TGTGCCACCAGCAGAGAGAGACGGACCGGGGGCTACACCTTC. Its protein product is CATSRERRTGGYTF. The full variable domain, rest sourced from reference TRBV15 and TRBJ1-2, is DAMVIQNPRYQVTQFGKPVTLSCSQTLNHNVMYWYQQKSSQAPKLLFHYYDKDFNNEADTPDNFQSRRPNTSFCFLDIRSPGLGDTAMYLCATSRERRTGGYTFGSGTRLTVV.

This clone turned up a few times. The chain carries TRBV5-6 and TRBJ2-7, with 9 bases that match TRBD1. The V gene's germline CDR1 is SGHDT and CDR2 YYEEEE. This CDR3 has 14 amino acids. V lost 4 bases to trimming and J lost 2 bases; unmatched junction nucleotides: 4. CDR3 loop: CASSGGQGAYEQYF. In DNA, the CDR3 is TGTGCCAGCAGCGGGGGACAGGGAGCCTACGAGCAGTACTTC.

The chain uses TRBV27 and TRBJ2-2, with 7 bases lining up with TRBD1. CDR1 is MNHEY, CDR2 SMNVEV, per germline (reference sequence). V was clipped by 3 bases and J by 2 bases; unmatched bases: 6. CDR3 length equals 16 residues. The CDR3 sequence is CASSFSGTVNTGELFF. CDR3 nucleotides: TGTGCCAGCAGTTTCTCGGGGACAGTCAACACCGGGGAGCTGTTTTTT.

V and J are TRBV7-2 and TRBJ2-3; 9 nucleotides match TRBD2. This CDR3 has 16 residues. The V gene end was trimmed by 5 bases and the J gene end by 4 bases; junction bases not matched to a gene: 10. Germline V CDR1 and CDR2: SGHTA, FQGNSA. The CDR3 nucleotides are TGTGCCAGCAGCCCTCAAGCGGGGGGAACCCCAGATACGCAGTATTTT. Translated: CASSPQAGGTPDTQYF.

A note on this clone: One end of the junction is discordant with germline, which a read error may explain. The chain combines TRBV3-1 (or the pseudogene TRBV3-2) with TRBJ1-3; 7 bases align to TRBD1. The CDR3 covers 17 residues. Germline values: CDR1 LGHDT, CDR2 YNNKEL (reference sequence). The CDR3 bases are TGTGCCAGCAGTCAAGTCCCATCAAGGGGGCTTGGAAACACCATATATTTT. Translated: CASSQVPSRGLGNTIYF.